This TCR beta chain was obtained from a study of T-cell memory formation after mild COVID-19. Sample barcodes and UMIs were carried by the TCR alpha and TCR beta cDNA libraries that 5'RACE generated with constant-segment primers. Using its own MiXCR run on the 5' RACE reads, TCRdb lists one record per CDR3 protein. In the table there are 430,000 or so distinct CDR3 sequences, about 23% of which are singletons. The trim removed 0 bases at V and 2 bases at J, leaving 10 bases unmatched. Germline values: CDR1 SGHRS, CDR2 YFSETQ. The CDR3 sequence is 17 residues long. Sequencing was carried out using PBMCs or a T cell subset sorted from them (not recorded which). This sequence originates from an adult woman who had mild COVID-19 (a few samples of this study predate the infection). Cell type and time point are not known. The chain joins TRBV5-1 to TRBJ1-2, with TRBD1 matching over 7 bases. The CDR3 coding sequence is TGCGCCAGCAGCTTGGGCCAGACAGGGTCCCTCAACTATGGCTACACCTTC. Protein: CASSLGQTGSLNYGYTF.